This is a list of T cell receptor beta chains from one sample in a study of T-cell memory formation after mild COVID-19. TCRdb itself ran the 5' RACE reads through MiXCR, one entry per CDR3 protein. The table lists around 410,000 distinct CDR3 sequences, more than 20% of them singletons. Sequenced: PBMCs or a T cell subset sorted from them (not recorded which). The receptors stem from an adult woman who had mild COVID-19 (a few samples of this study predate the infection). Cell type and time point are not known. CDR3s include the opening cysteine and the closing phenylalanine or tryptophan. Each record gives: clone size, V gene, CDR3 protein. The size of a clone is reported for some rows only, either as once, few or many, or as a class for expanded clones.

clone size: NA; V gene: TRBV27; CDR3 protein: CASRPRGQGLSTEAFF
clone size: NA; V gene: TRBV5-5; CDR3 protein: CASSFVTANHYGYTF
clone size: few; V gene: TRBV4-1; CDR3 protein: CASSQDVGGQSFSYEQYF
clone size: few; V gene: TRBV12-3/TRBV12-4; CDR3 protein: CASSLVKFEQYF
clone size: few; V gene: TRBV2; CDR3 protein: CASSSLSWRGDHEQYF
clone size: NA; V gene: TRBV10-3; CDR3 protein: CAISTGQGAKETQYF
clone size: few; V gene: TRBV7-2; CDR3 protein: CASSLRGLASYNEQFF
clone size: many; V gene: TRBV5-6; CDR3 protein: CASSLMSASTDTQYF
clone size: few; V gene: TRBV24-1; CDR3 protein: CATSEGTAGSYNEQFF
clone size: NA; V gene: TRBV3-1; CDR3 protein: CASSRYLAGNEQYF
clone size: few; V gene: TRBV4-2; CDR3 protein: CASSQETSPGRDTQYF
clone size: NA; V gene: TRBV15; CDR3 protein: CATSKGQGLMGEQYF
clone size: few; V gene: TRBV24-1; CDR3 protein: CATSDSGELFF
clone size: NA; V gene: TRBV7-9; CDR3 protein: CASSQGIRDTQETQYF
clone size: few; V gene: TRBV30; CDR3 protein: CAWSQMTGHEQFF
clone size: NA; V gene: TRBV30; CDR3 protein: CAWSVGHLELFF
clone size: once; V gene: TRBV7-3; CDR3 protein: CASSLNVPGTGGFNEQFF
clone size: few; V gene: TRBV7-9; CDR3 protein: CAPEGEGTGELFF
clone size: NA; V gene: TRBV7-2; CDR3 protein: CASSFAGLAGLETQYF
clone size: NA; V gene: TRBV12-3/TRBV12-4; CDR3 protein: CASSFGSGTANTEAFF
clone size: NA; V gene: TRBV29-1; CDR3 protein: CSVDRGLSYNEQFF
clone size: NA; V gene: TRBV20-1; CDR3 protein: CSVGDRFGYTF
clone size: few; V gene: TRBV3-1; CDR3 protein: CASSRQGAGNEQYF
clone size: NA; V gene: TRBV5-1; CDR3 protein: CASSLGDRSSTEAFF
clone size: few; V gene: TRBV5-8; CDR3 protein: CASSLASGSRETQYF
clone size: NA; V gene: TRBV6-6; CDR3 protein: CASSYSNGFNYGYTF
clone size: once; V gene: TRBV11-3; CDR3 protein: CASRATGTANYGYTF
clone size: NA; V gene: TRBV24-1; CDR3 protein: CATSDFGGTNEQFF
clone size: many; V gene: TRBV5-1; CDR3 protein: CASSLGQNNQPQHF
clone size: many; V gene: TRBV7-9; CDR3 protein: CASSSMDLILTDTQYF
clone size: many; V gene: TRBV2; CDR3 protein: CASSEALRTSSTDTQYF
clone size: few; V gene: TRBV4-1; CDR3 protein: CASSLSEPGSEQYF
clone size: NA; V gene: TRBV7-9; CDR3 protein: CASSNTDINQPQHF
clone size: many; V gene: TRBV7-7; CDR3 protein: CASSPGRSSYNEQFF
clone size: once; V gene: TRBV7-2; CDR3 protein: CASSPRGGREQTQYF
clone size: few; V gene: TRBV12-3/TRBV12-4; CDR3 protein: CASSPSWGTEAFF
clone size: NA; V gene: TRBV11-2; CDR3 protein: CASSLGLADYEQYF
clone size: NA; V gene: TRBV13; CDR3 protein: CASSLGLGKNTEAFF
clone size: few; V gene: TRBV29-1; CDR3 protein: CSVEAAGSYEQYF
clone size: NA; V gene: TRBV6-5; CDR3 protein: CASNPEGGAYTGELFF
clone size: NA; V gene: TRBV5-4; CDR3 protein: CASSLLGLAGGPSYEQYF
clone size: NA; V gene: TRBV27; CDR3 protein: CASSSFLRGDYGYTF
clone size: few; V gene: TRBV20-1; CDR3 protein: CSAYTGKNTEAFF
clone size: NA; V gene: TRBV24-1; CDR3 protein: CATSDSGGSSPLHF
clone size: once; V gene: TRBV5-1; CDR3 protein: CASSLLPGQNTEAFF
clone size: few; V gene: TRBV19; CDR3 protein: CASSNGFHVNSPLHF
clone size: NA; V gene: TRBV19; CDR3 protein: CASSPGTAGPIEQFF
clone size: NA; V gene: TRBV7-2; CDR3 protein: CASSERVGDSNQPQHF
clone size: many; V gene: TRBV5-6; CDR3 protein: CASSLGQSSYEQYF
clone size: few; V gene: TRBV24-1; CDR3 protein: CATSRGTVNQPQHF
clone size: few; V gene: TRBV12-3/TRBV12-4; CDR3 protein: CASILEGQVPASDGYTF
clone size: NA; V gene: TRBV6-5; CDR3 protein: CASSLGQQTYEQYF
clone size: NA; V gene: TRBV7-6; CDR3 protein: CASSPGQAGYGYTF
clone size: NA; V gene: TRBV7-9; CDR3 protein: CASSSRGAVLGTQYF
clone size: NA; V gene: TRBV12-3/TRBV12-4; CDR3 protein: CASTQGGTGELFF
clone size: few; V gene: TRBV15; CDR3 protein: CATSGDSSAEQFF
clone size: NA; V gene: TRBV5-1; CDR3 protein: CASSTQQGEDTEAFF